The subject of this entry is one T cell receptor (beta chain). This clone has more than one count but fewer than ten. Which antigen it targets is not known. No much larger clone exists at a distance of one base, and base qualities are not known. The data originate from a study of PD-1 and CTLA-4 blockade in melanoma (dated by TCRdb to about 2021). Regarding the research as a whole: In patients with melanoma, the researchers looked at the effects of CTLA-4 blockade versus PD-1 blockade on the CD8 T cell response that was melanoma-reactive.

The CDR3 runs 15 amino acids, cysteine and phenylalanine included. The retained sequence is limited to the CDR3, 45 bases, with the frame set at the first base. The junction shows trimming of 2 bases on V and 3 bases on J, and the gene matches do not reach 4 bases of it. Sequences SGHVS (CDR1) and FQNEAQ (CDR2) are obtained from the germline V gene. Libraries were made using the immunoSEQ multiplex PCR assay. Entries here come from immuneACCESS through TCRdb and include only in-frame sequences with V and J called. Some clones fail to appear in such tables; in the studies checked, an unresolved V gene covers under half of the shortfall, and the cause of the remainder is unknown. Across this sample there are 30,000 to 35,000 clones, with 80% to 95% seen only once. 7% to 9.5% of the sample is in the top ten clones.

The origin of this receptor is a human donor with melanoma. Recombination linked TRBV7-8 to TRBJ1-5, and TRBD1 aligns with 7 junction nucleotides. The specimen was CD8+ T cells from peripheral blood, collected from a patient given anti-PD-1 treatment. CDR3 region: CASSLNRGANQPQHF. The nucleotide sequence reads TGTGCCAGCAGCTTAAACAGGGGCGCCAATCAGCCCCAGCATTTT.